The 26 T cell receptor beta chains reported below all come from one sample, sequenced in a study of breast tumors, draining lymph nodes, adjacent tissues. Samples came from axillary lymph nodes draining the breast cancer. TCRdb reprocessed the multiplex PCR reads via MiXCR and lists one record per CDR3 protein. Of about 100,000 distinct CDR3 sequences in the sample, around 20% were seen once. Source material: axillary lymph node tissue. The origin of the receptors is a female donor with breast cancer. Some clones in this sample may be carry-over from other donors' samples.

This clonotype occurred many times. The V call is TRBV18, the J call TRBJ2-5; 7 positions match TRBD1. V was pared by 6 bases and J by 2 bases, with 3 bases of the junction left unmatched. The CDR3 runs to 13 residues. CDR1 KGHSH and CDR2 LQKENI come from the germline V gene. The CDR3 DNA reads as TGTGCCAGCTCTCCAGGGGGTCAAGAGACCCAGTACTTC. It specifies CASSPGGQETQYF.

This chain joins TRBV20-1 and TRBJ1-6; 8 bases are shared with TRBD1. With 0 bases clipped from V and 4 bases from J, the junction kept 5 bases outside the gene matches. Germline-derived CDR1 and CDR2 are DFQATT and SNEGSKA (reference sequence). The length of the CDR3 is 16 residues. CDR3 sequence: CSAREPGQAYNSPLHF. The DNA of the CDR3 is TGCAGTGCTAGAGAACCGGGACAGGCGTATAATTCACCCCTCCACTTT.

About this clonotype: It may be a read error: a sequence one base away is much more abundant. This chain links TRBV19 with TRBJ1-5, with 7 bases aligning to TRBD1. CDR3 length: 15 residues. CDR1 and CDR2 (germline): LNHDA, SQIVND (reference sequence). The V and J ends lost 6 bases and 7 bases, in that order; junction bases with no gene match: 12. The CDR3 DNA is TGTGCCAGTAGACCCTGGTCAGGGGGGTACCAGCCCCAGCATTTT. Its translation is CASRPWSGGYQPQHF.

This clonotype was counted ten times or more. V is TRBV20-1 and J is TRBJ2-7, with D possibly being TRBD1 (5 bases). The CDR3 length is 12 residues. CDR1 is DFQATT, CDR2 SNEGSKA, per germline (reference sequence). V lost 3 bases, J lost 3 bases, and 9 bases lay in between. Written as DNA, the CDR3 is TGCAGTGCTAGTAGGGGCGGCTACGAGCAGTACTTC. Amino acids: CSASRGGYEQYF.

This clonotype appeared a few times. Since a much larger clone is just one base distant, this may be a read error. The CDR3 does not close with the conserved phenylalanine or tryptophan, likely indicating a read error. The CDR3 nucleotides are TGTGCCAGTAGTATATTAGGGGCAGGGAGCTCCTATAATTCACCCCTCCACCTT. It codes for CASSILGAGSSYNSPLHL. J is TRBJ1-6 and V is TRBV19; tentatively, D is TRBD1 (5 bases). Germline-derived CDR1 and CDR2 are LNHDA and SQIVND (reference sequence). V lost 2 bases to trimming and J lost 0 bases, with 14 bases between them. The CDR3 covers 18 residues.

Many counts were recorded for this clonotype. The chain has TRBV11-2 and TRBJ2-7, with 9 bases matching TRBD1. Germline loops: CDR1 SGHAT, CDR2 FQNNGV. The trim removed 5 bases at V and 6 bases at J, leaving 11 bases unmatched. The CDR3 spans 15 residues. The CDR3 reads CASSMGRDRVFEQYF. The CDR3 nucleotides read TGTGCCAGCAGCATGGGCCGGGACAGGGTATTCGAGCAGTACTTC.

This clonotype was recorded a few times. The chain links TRBV19 to TRBJ1-5, with TRBD1 identical over 9 bases. Germline lookup yields CDR1 LNHDA and CDR2 SQIVND (reference sequence). The CDR3 consists of 16 residues. J lost 3 bases, V lost 4 bases, and 7 bases had no gene match. The CDR3 DNA reads TGTGCCAGTAGTAGATCCGGGACAGGGAACAATCAGCCCCAGCATTTT. This translates into CASSRSGTGNNQPQHF.

This clonotype was found many times. The rearrangement joins TRBV7-3 to TRBJ2-1; D gene unclear. Trimming took 3 bases from V and 6 from J, leaving 9 bases between them. CDR3 size: 13 residues. Per the germline V gene, CDR1 is SGHTA and CDR2 is FQGTGA. DNA of the CDR3: TGTGCCAGCAGCTTTCAAGCGCGCAATGAGCAGTTCTTC. It translates to CASSFQARNEQFF.

The table lists this clonotype with many counts. The V and J genes are TRBV5-1 and TRBJ2-7, with a possible D match to TRBD1 (6 bases). The CDR3 is made up of 14 amino acids. Germline values: CDR1 SGHRS, CDR2 YFSETQ. V was shortened by 4 bases and J by 5 bases, with 16 bases between the two germline ends. CDR3 protein: CASSPGQSNDEQYF. For the CDR3, the DNA is TGCGCCAGCAGCCCCGGACAGAGCAACGACGAGCAGTACTTC.

This clonotype was seen at least ten times. The gene calls are TRBV2 and TRBJ2-5; a possible D gene is TRBD2 (6 bases). Germline CDR1 is SNHLY and CDR2 is FYNNEI. The CDR3 is 14 residues long. The V end lost 3 bases, the J end lost 7 bases, and 15 bases lay between the germline ends. The CDR3: CASSEAGSFGTQYF. CDR3 in DNA: TGTGCCAGCAGTGAGGCGGGAAGCTTTGGGACCCAGTACTTC.

This clonotype was counted at least ten times. The V call is TRBV11-2, the J call TRBJ2-7; 7 bases fit TRBD1. Germline V gives CDR1 SGHAT, CDR2 FQNNGV. There are 16 residues in the CDR3. Trimming removed 0 bases from V and 4 bases from J; junction bases left unmatched: 9. The CDR3 bases are TGTGCCAGCAGCTTAGATTGGCTGGGCAGGGGGTACGAGCAGTACTTC. Encoded protein: CASSLDWLGRGYEQYF.

This chain joins TRBV6-9 and TRBJ2-2; perhaps D is TRBD1 or TRBD2 (5 bases each). This CDR3 spans 16 amino acids. Looked up from germline, CDR1 is MNHGY and CDR2 is SVAAGI. V dropped 5 bases and J dropped 4 bases, with 17 bases sitting between them. The CDR3 DNA reads as TGTGCCAGCAGTCCGATTTGGCGAGGGGCCACCGGGGAGCTGTTTTTT. Translation: CASSPIWRGATGELFF.

In regard to this clonotype: This CDR3 fails to terminate in the conserved phenylalanine or tryptophan, so it likely reflects a read error. The chain uses TRBV20-1 and TRBJ1-2; 10 bases line up with TRBD1. CDR1 is DFQATT, CDR2 SNEGSKA, per germline (reference sequence). This CDR3 contains 18 residues. Here the CDR3 reads CSARLSTGGKAINYSYTL. The CDR3 DNA reads TGCAGTGCTAGACTCTCGACAGGGGGCAAAGCAATAAACTATAGCTACACCCTC.

This clonotype was seen only a few times. A read error is possible here, since a much larger clone lies one base away. The chain is built from TRBV6-1 and TRBJ1-2, with D unresolved. This CDR3 region has 12 residues. Germline CDR1 is MNHNS and CDR2 is SASEGT. The chain's CDR3 is CACSESEYGYTF. Here the CDR3 DNA reads TGTGCCTGCAGTGAATCCGAGTATGGCTACACCTTC.

Many counts were recorded for this clonotype. The chain combines TRBV9 with TRBJ1-6; possible D gene TRBD1, 5 bases. Germline assignment: CDR1 SGDLS and CDR2 YYNGEE. This CDR3 is built from 13 residues. Trimming stripped 3 bases from V and 10 bases from J, with 11 bases between. CDR3 bases: TGTGCCAGCAGCGAATTGACAGAATCACCCCTCCACTTT. Residues: CASSELTESPLHF.

The rearrangement joins TRBV9 to TRBJ2-7; 14 nucleotides agree with TRBD2. Germline values: CDR1 SGDLS, CDR2 YYNGEE. J gave up 4 bases and V 4 bases, and 7 bases lay outside the gene matches. This CDR3 comprises 16 residues. CDR3 amino acids: CASSPGGTSGRYEQYF. The DNA of the CDR3 is TGTGCCAGCAGCCCGGGTGGGACTAGCGGGAGATACGAGCAGTACTTC.

This clonotype was detected many times. The chain recombines TRBV4-1 with TRBJ1-4, with D unresolved. V lost 0 bases to trimming and J lost 8 bases, with 4 bases between them. The CDR3 covers 12 residues. Looked up from germline, CDR1 is MGHRA and CDR2 is YSYEKL. The CDR3 DNA reads TGCGCCAGCAGCCAAGATGGAGAAAAACTGTTTTTT. It codes for CASSQDGEKLFF.

This clonotype was observed a single time. One junction end does not reproduce the germline sequence, and a read error may be involved. The J gene is TRBJ1-6, the V gene TRBV12-3 or TRBV12-4; no clear D gene. CDR3 length: 14 residues. CDR3 DNA: TGTGTCAGCAGCCCAAACGACGGCCTGTCACCCCTCCACTTT. Residues: CVSSPNDGLSPLHF.

The CDR3 sequence: CASSHGAGIAKNIQYF. The CDR3 bases are TGTGCCAGCAGCCATGGAGCGGGGATAGCCAAAAACATTCAGTACTTC. The chain couples TRBV9 to TRBJ2-4; 7 nucleotides align to TRBD2. V lost 4 bases, J lost 0 bases, and 7 bases stayed unmatched. CDR1 is SGDLS and CDR2 is YYNGEE in the germline V gene. The CDR3 consists of 16 residues.

The sample holds a few counts of this clonotype. The chain uses TRBV6-1 and TRBJ2-4; D unclear. The CDR3 sequence is 13 residues long. Germline V gene data show CDR1 as MNHNS and CDR2 as SASEGT. The V and J ends lost 2 bases and 11 bases respectively, with 13 bases between them. For the CDR3, the DNA is TGTGCCAGCAGTGAACTTAAAAGTCAGTTTCAGTACTTC. It encodes CASSELKSQFQYF.

The rearrangement uses TRBV7-2 and TRBJ2-5, with D hard to call. Germline V CDR1 and CDR2: SGHTA, FQGNSA. The V gene lost 7 bases and the J gene lost 9 bases, with 18 bases spanning the gap. This CDR3 region has 13 residues. The chain's CDR3 is CASTFDITQPQYF. The CDR3 region has the DNA TGTGCCAGCACCTTCGACATTACGCAACCCCAGTACTTC.

This clonotype was seen ten or more times. The chain recombines TRBV7-9 with TRBJ2-5; TRBD1 matches 8 bases. V dropped 5 bases and J dropped 0; count of bases not matched to a gene: 11. The CDR3 has 17 residues. The germline CDR1 and CDR2 sequences are SEHNR and FQNEAQ (reference sequence). The CDR3 sequence: CASSPRWDRSYQETQYF. The DNA of the CDR3 is TGTGCCAGCAGCCCGAGGTGGGACAGGTCCTACCAAGAGACCCAGTACTTC. The full variable domain, with the rest looked up from reference TRBV7-9 and TRBJ2-5, is DTGVSQNPRHKITKRGQNVTFRCDPISEHNRLYWYRQTLGQGPEFLTYFQNEAQLEKSRLLSDRFSAERPKGSFSTLEIQRTEQGDSAMYLCASSPRWDRSYQETQYFGPGTRLLVL.

This clonotype was seen many times. The chain has TRBV11-2 and TRBJ1-4; D is unresolved. Per germline, CDR1 SGHAT and CDR2 FQNNGV. The length of the CDR3 is 12 residues. V was pared by 2 bases and J by 4 bases, with 2 bases between. The CDR3 nucleotides are TGTGCCAGCAGCTTAATTAATGAAAAACTGTTTTTT. Encoded protein: CASSLINEKLFF.

Ten or more counts support this clonotype. The gene calls are TRBV3-1 and TRBJ1-6, with D perhaps matching TRBD1 (5 bases). Germline V CDR1 and CDR2: LGHDT, YNNKEL (reference sequence). V lost 3 bases to trimming and J lost 2 bases, with 14 bases between them. This CDR3 region has 17 residues. The CDR3 coding sequence is TGTGCCAGCAGCCACAGGGTGGGCCGGACCTATAATTCACCCCTCCACTTT. Its translation is CASSHRVGRTYNSPLHF.

There are many counts of this clonotype. The genes are TRBV20-1 and TRBJ1-5, with D possibly matching TRBD1 (5 bases). V lost 3 bases and J lost 6, with 15 bases in between. Per germline, CDR1 DFQATT and CDR2 SNEGSKA (reference sequence). This CDR3 is 14 amino acids long. The CDR3 region has the DNA TGCAGTGCTAGCGACCCAGGGAAACCTCAGCCCCAGCATTTT. Amino acids: CSASDPGKPQPQHF.

Concerning this clonotype: A much larger clone differs by one base, so this may be a read error. V usage is TRBV3-1 and J usage is TRBJ2-3; 7 nucleotides agree with TRBD2. This CDR3 region has 14 residues. The germline V gene encodes CDR1 LGHDT and CDR2 YNNKEL (reference sequence). The CDR3 DNA sequence: TGTGCCAGCCGCCACGGGGGAGGGTCAGATACGCAGTATTTT. Translated: CASRHGGGSDTQYF.